Reported below is one T cell receptor (beta chain). Its antigen is unidentified. Germline CDR1 SGDLS, CDR2 YYNGEE. V gave up 4 bases and J gave up 0 bases, with 15 bases separating them. The CDR3 runs 16 residues. Assay: immunoSEQ multiplex PCR; the TCRdb copy retains only in-frame clones and omits some. The table includes 120,000 to 150,000 clones, over 80% detected once. Documented time point: baseline pretreatment blood. This sample's treatment: 15 Gy SBRT to primary tumor, nephrectomy 4 weeks later. The record originates from a study of radiation and T cells in renal cell carcinoma. Across the study: Nephrectomy followed 15 Gy stereotactic body radiation by 4 weeks. The study's findings and limits: Pretreatment tumor biopsies were lacking, so baseline clonotypes are unknown. In blood, top tumor clones expanded by 2 weeks, shrinking by 4.

The rearrangement links TRBV9 to TRBJ2-3, with D perhaps TRBD1 (5 bases). This TCR came from a woman aged 50 to 65 with renal cell carcinoma. Source: blood, taken from a patient whose treatment included radiotherapy and nephrectomy. The CDR3, as DNA: TGTGCCAGCAGCCCTCCAGGGTCAACTAGCACAGATACGCAGTATTTT. Its translation: CASSPPGSTSTDTQYF. The variable domain in full, with the rest retrieved from reference TRBV9 and TRBJ2-3, is DSGVTQTPKHLITATGQRVTLRCSPRSGDLSVYWYQQSLDQGLQFLIQYYNGEERAKGNILERFSAQQFPDLHSELNLSSLELGDSALYFCASSPPGSTSTDTQYFGPGTRLTVL.